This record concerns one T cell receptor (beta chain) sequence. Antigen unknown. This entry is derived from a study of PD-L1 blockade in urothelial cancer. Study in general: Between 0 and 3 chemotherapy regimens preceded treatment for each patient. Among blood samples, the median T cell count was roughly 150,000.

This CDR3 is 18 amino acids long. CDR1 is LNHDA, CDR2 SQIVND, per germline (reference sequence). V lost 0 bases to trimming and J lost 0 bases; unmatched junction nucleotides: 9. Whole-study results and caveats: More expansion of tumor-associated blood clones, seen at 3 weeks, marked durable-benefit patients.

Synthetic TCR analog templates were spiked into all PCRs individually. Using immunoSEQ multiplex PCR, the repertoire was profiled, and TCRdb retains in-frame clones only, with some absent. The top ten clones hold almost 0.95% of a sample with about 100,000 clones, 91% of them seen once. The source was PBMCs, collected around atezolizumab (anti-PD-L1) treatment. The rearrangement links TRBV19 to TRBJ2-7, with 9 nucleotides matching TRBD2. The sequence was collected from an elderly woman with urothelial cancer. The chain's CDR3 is CASSIDPPVAGDSYEQYF. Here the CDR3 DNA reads TGTGCCAGTAGTATAGATCCCCCGGTAGCGGGAGACTCCTACGAGCAGTACTTC.